This entry concerns a single TCR beta chain. Clones were read by immunoSEQ multiplex PCR, and TCRdb kept only the in-frame ones, dropping some. Of 400,000 to 500,000 clones in the sample, approximately 90% were seen once. The data derive from a study of Ad26.COV2.S vaccination and SARS-CoV-2 variants. Study overall: Donor joined the COV1001 Ad26.COV2.S trial arm.

V was clipped by 0 bases and J by 3 bases, with 6 bases between them. Germline CDR1 is SGHTA and CDR2 is FQGNSA. The CDR3 length is 14 residues. Stated treatment: 15 to 20 received Ad26.COV2.S at low or high dose, single or two shots; 5 received placebo; per-sample allocation not given. Samples were taken on day 63 after the first vaccine or placebo injection. Boston provided a donor who was an adult aged 18-55 years. The V call is TRBV7-2, the J call TRBJ1-5, with a tentative D call TRBD1 (5 bases). This receptor was identified in a person between 18 and 60 years old who received the Ad26.COV2.S COVID-19 vaccine or a placebo. The sample consisted of peripheral blood, taken in a trial of Ad26.COV2.S vaccine versus placebo. The CDR3 nucleotides read TGTGCCAGCAGCTTAGCAGGGGACAATCAGCCCCAGCATTTT. Translated, it gives CASSLAGDNQPQHF.